Sequencing of this T cell receptor (beta chain) was carried out in a study of T cells in Graves' hyperthyroidism and ophthalmopathy. The study, taken as a whole, reports: A median approximately 6.5 months before onset, the model predicted ophthalmopathy.

This CDR3 spans 15 amino acids. Germline assignment: CDR1 SGHVS and CDR2 FNYEAQ. The V end was cut by 5 bases, the J end by 8 bases, with 18 bases between. This clonotype has at least ten counts. Its antigen is still unknown. RNA transcripts provided the source from which TCR beta CDR3 regions were amplified. In the first-round RT-PCR of the TCR CDR3, the HTBI primer set was used. TCRdb recomputed calls from the multiplex PCR reads with MiXCR, one row per CDR3 protein. The data hold about 570,000 distinct CDR3 sequences, with under 60% observed a single time. Source material: peripheral blood or thyroid tissue (not recorded which). This receptor was obtained from an adult woman with Graves' disease, either hyperthyroidism or ophthalmopathy (not recorded which). The rearrangement uses TRBV7-6 and TRBJ2-2, with D maybe TRBD2 (6 bases). The CDR3 coding sequence is TGTGCCAGCAGCGCCGGGACTTTTAAGGCTGGGGAGCTGTTTTTT. Translated, it gives CASSAGTFKAGELFF.